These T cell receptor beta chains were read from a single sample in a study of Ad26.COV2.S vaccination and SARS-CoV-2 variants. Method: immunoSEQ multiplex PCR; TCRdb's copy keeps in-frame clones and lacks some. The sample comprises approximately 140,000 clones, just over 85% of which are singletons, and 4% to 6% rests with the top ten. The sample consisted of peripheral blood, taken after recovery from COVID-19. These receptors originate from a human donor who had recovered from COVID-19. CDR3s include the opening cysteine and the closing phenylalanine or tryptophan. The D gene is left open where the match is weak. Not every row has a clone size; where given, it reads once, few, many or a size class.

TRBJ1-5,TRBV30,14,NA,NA,TGTGCCTGGAGTGGCGGGGCAGGCAATCAGCCCCAGCATTTT,CAWSGGAGNQPQHF
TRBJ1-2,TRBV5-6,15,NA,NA,TGTGCCAGCAGCTTGTGGGGCAGGGCAAACTATGGCTACACCTTC,CASSLWGRANYGYTF
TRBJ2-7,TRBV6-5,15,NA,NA,TGTGCCAGCAGTCTATCCCTACGGGGAACCTACGAGCAGTACTTC,CASSLSLRGTYEQYF
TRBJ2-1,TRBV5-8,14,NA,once,TGTGCCAGCAGCCCCGGGGGGCGAGCCAATGAGCAGTTCTTC,CASSPGGRANEQFF
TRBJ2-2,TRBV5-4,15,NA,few,TGTGCCAGCAGCAGGCGGTTGGGTAGTACCGGGGAGCTGTTTTTT,CASSRRLGSTGELFF
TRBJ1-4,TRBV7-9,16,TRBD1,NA,TGTGCCAGCAGCTTATCGCAGGGGGCGACGGCTGAAAAACTGTTTTTT,CASSLSQGATAEKLFF
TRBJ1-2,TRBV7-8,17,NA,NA,TGTGCCAGCAGCACCTGGGACACGCAGACGGCTGGCTATGGCTACACCTTC,CASSTWDTQTAGYGYTF
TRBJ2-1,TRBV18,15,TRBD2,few,TGTGCCAGCTCACCAGCAAATCGGGCGGGGGATGAGCAGTTCTTC,CASSPANRAGDEQFF
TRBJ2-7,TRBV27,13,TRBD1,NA,TGTGCCAGCAGTTTCGGCAGGGGGTACGAGCAGTACTTC,CASSFGRGYEQYF
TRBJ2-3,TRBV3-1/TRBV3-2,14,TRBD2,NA,TGTGCCAGCAGTCAAGCCCACTCGGGGGGGACGCAGTATTTT,CASSQAHSGGTQYF
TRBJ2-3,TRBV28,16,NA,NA,TGTGCCAGCAGTCGCCTAAGAGTCGACGGCACAGATACGCAGTATTTT,CASSRLRVDGTDTQYF
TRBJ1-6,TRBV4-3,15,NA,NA,TGCGCCAGCAGCCAAGTGGCTCTGGGGGATTCACCCCTCCACTTT,CASSQVALGDSPLHF
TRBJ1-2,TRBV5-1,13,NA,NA,TGCGCCAGCAGCTGGGACCTCTCCTATGGCTACACCTTC,CASSWDLSYGYTF
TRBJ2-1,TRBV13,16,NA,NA,TGTGCCAGCAGCCGAGGGCGGGCGGGTTCGTACAATGAGCAGTTCTTC,CASSRGRAGSYNEQFF
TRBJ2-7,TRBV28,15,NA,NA,TGTGCCAGCAGCCTCGGGCGGGGGCCCTACTACGAGCAGTACTTC,CASSLGRGPYYEQYF
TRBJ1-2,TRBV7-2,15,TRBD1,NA,TGTGCCAGCAGCTTAGATGCAGGGGGGAACTATGGCTACACCTTC,CASSLDAGGNYGYTF
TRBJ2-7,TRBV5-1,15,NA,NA,TGCGCCAGCAGCTTGGGACAGGGGAGGGCCTACGAGCAGTACTTC,CASSLGQGRAYEQYF
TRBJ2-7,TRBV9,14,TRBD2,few,TGTGCCAGCAGCGTAGAATCTAGCGGGGGACAGCAGTACTTC,CASSVESSGGQQYF
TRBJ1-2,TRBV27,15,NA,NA,TGTGCCAGCAGCGTGCGGGCGACCCTGGGAGGTGGCTACACCTTC,CASSVRATLGGGYTF
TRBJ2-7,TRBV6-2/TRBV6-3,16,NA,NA,TGTGCCAGCAGTTCCCTCGGGGGAGGTAGCTCCTACGAGCAGTACTTC,CASSSLGGGSSYEQYF
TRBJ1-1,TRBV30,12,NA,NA,TGTGCCTGGAGCACGGTGAACACTGAAGCTTTCTTT,CAWSTVNTEAFF
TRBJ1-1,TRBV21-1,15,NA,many,TGTGCCAGCAGCAAAGACAGGGCGAGGAACACTGAAGCTTTCTTT,CASSKDRARNTEAFF
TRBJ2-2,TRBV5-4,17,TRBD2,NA,TGTGCCAGCAGCTTGGCGGGAGGACCCATGAACACCGGGGAGCTGTTTTTT,CASSLAGGPMNTGELFF
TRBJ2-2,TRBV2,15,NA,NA,TGTGCCAGCAATAGTCGGACACCGAACACCGGGGAGCTGTTTTTT,CASNSRTPNTGELFF
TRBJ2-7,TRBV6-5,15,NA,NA,TGTGCCAGCAGTTACCAGCAACTGGGGTCGGGCGAGCAGTACTTC,CASSYQQLGSGEQYF
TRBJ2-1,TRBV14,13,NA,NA,TGTGCCAGCAGCCCGACAGGGAGGAATGAGCAGTTCTTC,CASSPTGRNEQFF
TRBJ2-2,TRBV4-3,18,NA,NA,TGCGCCAGCAGCCAAACCCAGTGGGGAGACGAACGATCCGGGGAGCTGTTTTTT,CASSQTQWGDERSGELFF
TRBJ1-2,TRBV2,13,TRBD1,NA,TGTGCCAGCAGTAAGGGACAGTTTGGAGGCTACACCTTC,CASSKGQFGGYTF
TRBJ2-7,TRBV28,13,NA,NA,TGTGCAACCGGGAAGGGGTCCTCCTACGAGCAGTACTTC,CATGKGSSYEQYF
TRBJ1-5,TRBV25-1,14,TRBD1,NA,TGTGCCAGCGGCATACAGGGGGCGGATCAGCCCCAGCATTTT,CASGIQGADQPQHF
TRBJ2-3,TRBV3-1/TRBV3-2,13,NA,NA,TGTGCCAGCAGCCAAGAGGGGGCAGATACGCAGTATTTT,CASSQEGADTQYF
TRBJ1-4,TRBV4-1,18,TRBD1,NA,TGCGCCAGCACCCGAGGCCCACAGGGGGCGAGAACTAATGAAAAACTGTTTTTT,CASTRGPQGARTNEKLFF
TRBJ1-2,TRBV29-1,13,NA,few,TGCAGCGTTGAGACCGGACCTTCGGGAGGCTACACCTTC,CSVETGPSGGYTF
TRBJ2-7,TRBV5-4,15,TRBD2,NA,TGTGCCAGCAGCCTGGGTAGCGGGGGGGCGTACGAGCAGTACTTC,CASSLGSGGAYEQYF
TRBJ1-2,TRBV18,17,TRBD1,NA,TGTGCCAGCTCACCAGTCACAGGGGCAAGGGCTAACTATGGCTACACCTTC,CASSPVTGARANYGYTF
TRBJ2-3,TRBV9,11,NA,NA,TGTGCCAGCAGCACCACAGATACGCAGTATTTT,CASSTTDTQYF
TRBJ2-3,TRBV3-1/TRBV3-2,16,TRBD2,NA,TGTGCCAGCAGTGCGCCTAGCGGAAAAAGCACAGATACGCAGTATTTT,CASSAPSGKSTDTQYF
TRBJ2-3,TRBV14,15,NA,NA,TGTGCCAGCAGCCAAGGGGGGGGGCCCCTGGATACGCAGTATTTT,CASSQGGGPLDTQYF
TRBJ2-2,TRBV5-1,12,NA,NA,TGCGCCAGCAGCTTGGATCCCGGGGAGCTGTTTTTT,CASSLDPGELFF
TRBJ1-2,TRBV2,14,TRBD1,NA,TGTGCCAGCAGTGAAGCGGATGGGGACAGGGGGGCACACTTC,CASSEADGDRGAHF
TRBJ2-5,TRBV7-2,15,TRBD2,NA,TGTGCCAGCAGCTTAGCCCTAGCGGGGCAAGAGACCCAGTACTTC,CASSLALAGQETQYF
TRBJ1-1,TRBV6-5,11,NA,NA,TGTGCCAGCGGGGGATACACTGAAGCTTTCTTT,CASGGYTEAFF
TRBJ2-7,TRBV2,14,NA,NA,TGTGCCAGCAGTCCAACCGCGAGCTCCTACGAGCAGTACTTC,CASSPTASSYEQYF
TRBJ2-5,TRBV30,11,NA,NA,TGTGCCTGGAGGGAATCGCAGACCCAGTACTTC,CAWRESQTQYF
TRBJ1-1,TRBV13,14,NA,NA,TGTGCCAGCAGTACTAATACAGGTTATACTGAAGCTTTCTTT,CASSTNTGYTEAFF
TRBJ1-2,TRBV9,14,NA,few,TGTGCCAGCAGCCCCCGGAGGGGGAACTATGGCTACACCTTC,CASSPRRGNYGYTF
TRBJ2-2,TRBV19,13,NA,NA,TGTGCCAGTAGTATACTAGCTGCCGGGGAGCTGTTTTTT,CASSILAAGELFF
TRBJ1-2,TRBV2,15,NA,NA,TGTGCCAGCAGATGGACGAACAGGGAAGTTTACGGCTACACCTTC,CASRWTNREVYGYTF
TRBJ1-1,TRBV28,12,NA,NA,TGTGCCAGCATCACAGGGAACACTGAAGCTTTCTTT,CASITGNTEAFF